This is a list of T cell receptor beta chains from one sample in a study of blood T cell repertoires in COVID-19. The method was immunoSEQ multiplex PCR; TCRdb's version includes in-frame clones alone and lacks a portion of them. The sample has fewer than 85,000 clones; roughly 80% are singletons. Sequencing was performed on peripheral blood. The receptors shown here come from a woman aged 60 to 75 with acute or convalescent COVID-19. CDR3s leave out the opening cysteine and the closing phenylalanine or tryptophan. Fields, in order: CDR3 length, V gene, D gene, CDR3 protein. A D gene is named only where the DNA matches it firmly.

len: 12
v_gene: TRBV30
d_gene: .
CDR3aa: AWSGRGGISPLH

len: 13
v_gene: TRBV19
d_gene: .
CDR3aa: ASSIDAGTYNEQF

len: 17
v_gene: TRBV3-1/TRBV3-2
d_gene: TRBD1
CDR3aa: ASTGRVGTGLLWSYGYT

len: 12
v_gene: TRBV6-5
d_gene: TRBD1
CDR3aa: ASRSRDRGHGYT

len: 11
v_gene: TRBV12-3/TRBV12-4
d_gene: TRBD1
CDR3aa: ASSPGGWQPQH

len: 12
v_gene: TRBV5-1
d_gene: .
CDR3aa: ASSWRGQNTEAF

len: 9
v_gene: TRBV6-1
d_gene: .
CDR3aa: ASSEREKLF

len: 13
v_gene: TRBV5-1
d_gene: .
CDR3aa: ASSLAVLSTDTQY

len: 13
v_gene: TRBV7-8
d_gene: TRBD1
CDR3aa: ASSSPGTGGTEAF

len: 14
v_gene: TRBV9
d_gene: TRBD1
CDR3aa: ASSVVGQGTLETQY

len: 12
v_gene: TRBV29-1
d_gene: .
CDR3aa: SVEGGQNSYEQY

len: 15
v_gene: TRBV7-8
d_gene: .
CDR3aa: ASSNLLGRGGLDTQY

len: 15
v_gene: TRBV11-2
d_gene: TRBD1
CDR3aa: ASSQGQGQGPRRVLT

len: 14
v_gene: TRBV23-1
d_gene: TRBD1
CDR3aa: ASSHTRDRDNQPQH

len: 12
v_gene: TRBV5-1
d_gene: .
CDR3aa: ASSLTDRNSPLH

len: 12
v_gene: TRBV19
d_gene: .
CDR3aa: ASSNRASTDTQY

len: 11
v_gene: TRBV4-1
d_gene: TRBD1
CDR3aa: ASSFDRVNEQF

len: 12
v_gene: TRBV5-1
d_gene: .
CDR3aa: ASSFGARDTEAF

len: 11
v_gene: TRBV5-1
d_gene: .
CDR3aa: ASSSAGAGELF

len: 14
v_gene: TRBV23-1
d_gene: .
CDR3aa: ASSQSEVNSHTEAF

len: 12
v_gene: TRBV29-1
d_gene: TRBD1
CDR3aa: SVDESGQAYGYT

len: 14
v_gene: TRBV5-1
d_gene: .
CDR3aa: ASSLNAPGTAYGYT

len: 11
v_gene: TRBV7-2
d_gene: .
CDR3aa: ASSIDVSTEAF

len: 15
v_gene: TRBV11-3
d_gene: TRBD2
CDR3aa: ASSPGTSGGSTDTQY

len: 11
v_gene: TRBV2
d_gene: TRBD1
CDR3aa: ATSGTGIHEQY

len: 14
v_gene: TRBV30
d_gene: .
CDR3aa: AWRGWGGRLNYGYT

len: 15
v_gene: TRBV11-2
d_gene: .
CDR3aa: ASSLVVAAGPYNEQF

len: 10
v_gene: TRBV24-1
d_gene: .
CDR3aa: ATSDRRNGYT

len: 11
v_gene: TRBV19
d_gene: .
CDR3aa: ASMSREDSPLH

len: 13
v_gene: TRBV3-1/TRBV3-2
d_gene: TRBD1
CDR3aa: ASSQPPGQGYEQY

len: 11
v_gene: TRBV5-1
d_gene: TRBD1
CDR3aa: ASSAGTGLSYT

len: 15
v_gene: TRBV5-1
d_gene: TRBD2
CDR3aa: ASSLRVAGSWGETQY

len: 11
v_gene: TRBV12-3/TRBV12-4
d_gene: .
CDR3aa: ASSFDKSYGYT

len: 14
v_gene: TRBV5-1
d_gene: TRBD1
CDR3aa: ASSPGQGGTNEKLF

len: 12
v_gene: TRBV12-5
d_gene: TRBD1
CDR3aa: ASGRDRGGYGYT

len: 13
v_gene: TRBV9
d_gene: .
CDR3aa: ASSVAPLPSNEQF

len: 13
v_gene: TRBV28
d_gene: TRBD1
CDR3aa: ASSPSGGSNSPLH

len: 11
v_gene: TRBV18
d_gene: .
CDR3aa: ASSPGEIYEQY

len: 12
v_gene: TRBV11-2
d_gene: TRBD1
CDR3aa: ASSLEMSWDREF

len: 11
v_gene: TRBV29-1
d_gene: .
CDR3aa: SVQERTYNEQF

len: 11
v_gene: TRBV11-2
d_gene: TRBD1
CDR3aa: ASSLSDRGIRF

len: 15
v_gene: TRBV7-6
d_gene: TRBD1
CDR3aa: ASSLDRQGTPNREAF

len: 14
v_gene: TRBV3-1/TRBV3-2
d_gene: .
CDR3aa: ASSPHRATLYNEQF

len: 12
v_gene: TRBV19
d_gene: .
CDR3aa: ASSIAYNTGELF

len: 13
v_gene: TRBV5-6
d_gene: .
CDR3aa: ASSLAGGPTDTQY

len: 13
v_gene: TRBV30
d_gene: .
CDR3aa: AWSSGVTSTDTQY